The present entry profiles one TCR beta chain with its context. Its antigen is still unknown. The CDR3 has 16 amino acids. Germline V CDR1 and CDR2: SGHTA, FQGNSA. The V gene end was trimmed by 4 bases and the J gene end by 0 bases; junction bases not matched to a gene: 5. Per donor, one heparinised blood draw averaged about 100 mL. Using CD45RO/CCR7/CD25/CD127/CD95/CD27, CD4+ naive, central memory, regulatory and stem cell-like memory cells were sorted. The entry originates in a study of beta chain features in type 1 diabetes. Study conclusions and caveats: TCRB CDR3s were moderately but significantly shorter in Type 1 diabetes patients in all four CD4+ subsets.

Expressed TCRB transcripts were sequenced because the isolated RNA had all been reverse transcribed beforehand. Profiling relied on immunoSEQ multiplex PCR, and the TCRdb table lists in-frame clones only, not all of them. The sample shows some 240,000 clones, around 16% of them seen only once. The sequenced sample was naive CD4+ T cells from blood. The TCR originated in a man in his thirties or forties with type 1 diabetes. V gene TRBV7-2 combines with J gene TRBJ2-1, with 8 bases aligning to TRBD1. The CDR3 here is CASSSRTGSSYNEQFF. As DNA, the CDR3 is TGTGCCAGCAGCTCTCGGACAGGGAGCTCCTACAATGAGCAGTTCTTC.